Reported below is one TCR beta chain. Its antigen is not identified. The data were produced by immunoSEQ multiplex PCR, yet TCRdb's version contains in-frame clones alone and is incomplete. The sample lists under 1,500 clones, around 70% occurring once. The source of the sample is a study of STAT3 mutations in large granular lymphocyte leukemia. Study context: Canonical activating STAT3 mutations were detected in roughly half of the longitudinally sequenced T-LGLL patients. Overall study results and limits: At least one immunodominant TCR beta clonotype appeared in every T-cell large granular lymphocyte leukemia patient.

This TCR was sampled from a woman between 65 and 79 years old with T-cell large granular lymphocyte leukemia. Some clones in this sample may be carry-over from other donors' samples. The sequencing input was peripheral blood mononuclear cells.

The CDR3 here is CASRWDRGRGEAFF. The CDR3 DNA is TGTGCCAGTAGGTGGGACAGGGGGCGAGGTGAAGCTTTCTTT. The chain is built from TRBV19 and TRBJ1-1, with TRBD1 identical over 12 bases. The CDR3 spans 14 residues. The V segment lost 6 bases and the J segment 7 bases; nucleotides outside the gene matches: 6. Germline V gene data show CDR1 as LNHDA and CDR2 as SQIVND (reference sequence).